Below, 27 T cell receptor beta chains from the same sample are listed, as sequenced in a study of vaccination and CD4 T cells after COVID-19. These receptors' targets are unknown. Cultured CD4+ T cell DNA was sequenced using the Oncomine TCR Beta short-read assay. TCRdb reprocessed the PCR reads via MiXCR and lists one record per CDR3 protein. This table holds around 18,000 distinct CDR3 sequences, 65% to 80% found once. Treatment denoted: roughly ten-day PBMC culture with coronavirus spike peptide pools or control peptides (ViraFEST assay). Sequenced: CD4+ T cells from blood, cultured in vitro. All receptors come from a human donor who had recovered from COVID-19.

The V call is TRBV6-1, the J call TRBJ1-5; D is ambiguous. V lost 0 bases and J 2 bases, leaving 8 bases between the germline ends. The CDR3 length is 15 residues. Germline lookup yields CDR1 MNHNS and CDR2 SASEGT. The CDR3 sequence is CASSEAKTGNQPQHF. The CDR3 nucleotides read TGTGCCAGCAGTGAAGCGAAAACAGGCAATCAGCCCCAGCATTTT.

CDR3 region: CASSWGTSKGTGELFF. As DNA, the CDR3 is TGTGCCAGCAGCTGGGGGACTAGTAAGGGCACCGGGGAGCTGTTTTTT. The chain uses TRBV11-3 and TRBJ2-2, with 8 bases aligning to TRBD2. Trimming took 4 bases from V and 4 from J; bases not matched to a gene: 8. Per germline, CDR1 SGHNT and CDR2 YENEEA. The CDR3 runs 16 residues.

The rearrangement joins TRBV12-3 or TRBV12-4 to TRBJ2-5; tentative D call: TRBD1 (6 bases). V was shortened by 5 bases and J by 4 bases, with 14 bases between the two germline ends. The CDR3 is 14 residues long. As DNA, the CDR3 is TGTGCCAGCAGTCCAGGGGCAAGGGGAGAGACCCAGTACTTC. It codes for CASSPGARGETQYF.

Written as DNA, the CDR3 is TGTGCCAGTAAAGCGTACGGGGAGGATCAGCCCCAGCATTTT. Amino acid sequence: CASKAYGEDQPQHF. The genes are TRBV19 and TRBJ1-5; D gene ambiguous. The CDR3 runs 14 residues. V dropped 7 bases and J dropped 5 bases, with 15 bases sitting between them. In germline, CDR1 is LNHDA, CDR2 SQIVND (reference sequence).

The genes are TRBV18 and TRBJ2-3; D may be TRBD1 or TRBD2 (5 bases each). V gave up 2 bases and J gave up 9 bases, with 6 bases separating them. Germline V gives CDR1 KGHSH, CDR2 LQKENI. CDR3 size: 11 residues. The CDR3 nucleotides are TGTGCCAGCTCACCAGGGGACACGCAGTATTTT. Translated: CASSPGDTQYF.

The chain uses TRBV24-1 and TRBJ2-7, with 11 bases identical to TRBD2. Trimming cost V 2 bases and J 2 bases; bases outside gene matches: 1. There are 15 residues in the CDR3. Per germline, CDR1 KGHDR and CDR2 SFDVKD. The CDR3 loop is CATSDYSGGAYEQYF. The CDR3 bases are TGTGCCACCAGTGATTATAGCGGGGGGGCCTACGAGCAGTACTTC.

The rearrangement uses TRBV6-4 and TRBJ1-1; D unclear. Trimming cost V 4 bases and J 0 bases, with 6 bases left between them. Germline values: CDR1 MRHNA, CDR2 SNTAGT. The CDR3 is 13 residues long. This CDR3 reads CASSVQVNTEAFF. CDR3 sequence (DNA): TGTGCCAGCAGTGTCCAGGTGAACACTGAAGCTTTCTTT.

The rearrangement links TRBV7-8 to TRBJ1-1; tentative D call: TRBD1 (5 bases). Trimming took off 5 bases at V and 4 bases at J, with 17 bases between the two ends. Germline V CDR1 and CDR2: SGHVS, FQNEAQ. The CDR3 consists of 15 residues. CDR3 amino acids: CASSTIGGVVTEAFF. The CDR3, as DNA: TGTGCCAGCAGCACCATCGGGGGGGTTGTCACTGAAGCTTTCTTT. The full variable domain, in which reference TRBV7-8 and TRBJ1-1 provide the parts outside the CDR3, is GAGVSQSPRYKVAKRGQDVALRCDPISGHVSLFWYQQALGQGPEFLTYFQNEAQLDKSGLPSDRFFAERPEGSVSTLKIQRTQQEDSAVYLCASSTIGGVVTEAFFGQGTRLTVV.

The rearrangement uses TRBV28 and TRBJ1-6; maybe TRBD1 (5 bases). Germline CDR1 reads MDHEN; CDR2 reads SYDVKM. This CDR3 is 15 amino acids long. With 9 bases removed from V and 7 bases from J, the gap between germline ends came to 19 bases. CDR3 region: CASQRGDTTNSPLHF. The CDR3 coding sequence is TGTGCCAGTCAAAGGGGCGATACCACAAATTCACCCCTCCACTTT.

This clonotype has a single count. The chain uses TRBV4-1 and TRBJ1-2; D is possibly TRBD1 (6 bases). Germline V gives CDR1 MGHRA, CDR2 YSYEKL. The germline V and J ends were trimmed by 4 bases and 1 base, with 16 bases remaining between them. The CDR3 loop spans 16 amino acids. CDR3 nucleotide sequence: TGCGCCAGCAGCCGGGGGCAGGACCGATATAACTATGGCTACACCTTC. Translated, it gives CASSRGQDRYNYGYTF.

The sample holds a few counts of this clonotype. The rearrangement links TRBV20-1 to TRBJ2-5, with 8 bases lining up with TRBD2. The CDR3 totals 13 residues. V was pared by 6 bases and J by 5 bases, with 8 bases of the junction left unmatched. Germline loops: CDR1 DFQATT, CDR2 SNEGSKA (reference sequence). The DNA for the CDR3 is TGCAGTGCCGAAAGCGGGAGTGAGGAGACCCAGTACTTC. Its protein product is CSAESGSEETQYF.

The chain carries TRBV6-1 and TRBJ2-3, with D possibly matching TRBD2 (7 bases). Trimming left V 9 bases short and J 2 bases short, with 18 bases between. CDR1 and CDR2 from the germline V gene are MNHNS and SASEGT. This CDR3 has 15 amino acids. The CDR3 reads CASSKGRGDTDTQYF. The CDR3 DNA reads TGTGCCAGTAGTAAAGGGAGGGGGGACACAGATACGCAGTATTTT.

This chain connects TRBV12-3 or TRBV12-4 to TRBJ1-5, with 7 bases aligning to TRBD1. Unmatched junction bases numbered 6, after V lost 3 bases and J lost 1 base. CDR3 length: 16 residues. In nucleotides, the CDR3 is TGTGCCAGCAGTTTGAAAACAGGGGTGAGCAATCAGCCCCAGCATTTT. It encodes CASSLKTGVSNQPQHF.

J is TRBJ1-6 and V is TRBV7-2; D is uncertain. The CDR3 runs 12 residues. Trimming left V 1 base short and J 7 bases short, with 2 bases between. Germline V CDR1 and CDR2: SGHTA, FQGNSA. Here the CDR3 reads CASSLVNSPLHF. The CDR3 nucleotides are TGTGCCAGCAGCTTAGTAAATTCACCCCTCCACTTT.

The rearrangement joins TRBV20-1 to TRBJ2-3, with TRBD1 identical over 7 bases. Trimming at V came to 6 bases and at J to 4 bases, leaving 13 bases not matched to a gene. The CDR3 has 15 residues. Germline CDR1 is DFQATT and CDR2 is SNEGSKA (reference sequence). CDR3 DNA sequence: TGCAGTGCCTGGCTTGTCACAGGGGTTGCAGATACGCAGTATTTT. It encodes CSAWLVTGVADTQYF.

The chain recombines TRBV4-1 with TRBJ2-2, with a weak D call TRBD1 (5 bases). Germline V gene sequence: CDR1 MGHRA, CDR2 YSYEKL. The CDR3 runs 21 residues. Trimming took off 0 bases at V and 1 base at J, with 24 bases between the two ends. CDR3: CASSQDKYLPLGQGNTGELFF. The CDR3, as DNA: TGCGCCAGCAGCCAAGATAAATATCTGCCCCTCGGGCAGGGGAACACCGGGGAGCTGTTTTTT.

J is TRBJ2-3 and V is TRBV20-1; 11 bases agree with TRBD2. CDR3 size: 14 residues. Looked up from germline, CDR1 is DFQATT and CDR2 is SNEGSKA (reference sequence). The CDR3 here is CSAGLAGFTDTQYF. CDR3 sequence (DNA): TGCAGCGCTGGACTAGCGGGCTTCACAGATACGCAGTATTTT.

This chain links TRBV12-3 or TRBV12-4 with TRBJ2-7, with D perhaps TRBD2 (6 bases). V was clipped by 5 bases and J by 0 bases, with 14 bases between them. The CDR3 loop spans 15 amino acids. The CDR3 region has the DNA TGTGCCAGCAGTGCCGGGGGTCGGAGCTCCTACGAGCAGTACTTC. It codes for CASSAGGRSSYEQYF.

This chain uses TRBV4-3 with TRBJ2-2, with 12 bases aligning to TRBD2. Germline CDR1 LGHNA, CDR2 YSLEER. This CDR3 spans 18 amino acids. The ends lost 0 bases at V and 4 bases at J; junction bases unmatched: 6. CDR3: CASSQDGPSGGGTGELFF. The CDR3 coding sequence is TGCGCCAGCAGCCAAGATGGGCCTAGCGGGGGGGGCACCGGGGAGCTGTTTTTT.

In DNA, the CDR3 is TGTGCCAGCACCCCTTGGGTGCTTATTAACTATGGCTACACCTTC. Translated, it gives CASTPWVLINYGYTF. The chain links TRBV28 to TRBJ1-2; D unclear. CDR1 is MDHEN, CDR2 SYDVKM, per germline. This CDR3 contains 15 residues. Between the trimmed V and J ends, which lost 7 bases and 1 base, there was a span of 16 bases.

This chain uses TRBV6-5 with TRBJ2-2; unclear D gene. The CDR3 extends over 15 amino acids. Trimming took off 1 base at V and 8 bases at J, with 14 bases between the two ends. CDR1 is MNHEY, CDR2 SVGAGI, per germline. CDR3 bases: TGTGCCAGCAGTTACTTGGAGATCGGGCGTGGGGAGCTGTTTTTT. It is translated as CASSYLEIGRGELFF.

The V and J genes are TRBV6-1 and TRBJ1-5, with TRBD1 identical over 8 bases. Losses at the gene ends were 6 bases for V and 6 bases for J; bases not matched to a gene: 4. Germline CDR1 and CDR2: MNHNS and SASEGT. The CDR3 covers 13 residues. The CDR3 bases are TGTGCCAGCAGGGACAGGGAGGCTCAGCCCCAGCATTTT. It encodes CASRDREAQPQHF.

The CDR3 region has the DNA TGTGCCAGCAGCTCAGTCGGCTACACTGAAGCTTTCTTT. This translates into CASSSVGYTEAFF. The J gene is TRBJ1-1, the V gene TRBV7-9; D remains ambiguous. V was pared by 4 bases and J by 3 bases, with 9 bases between. The CDR3 is made up of 13 amino acids. Germline V gene lookup returns CDR1 SEHNR and CDR2 FQNEAQ (reference sequence).

This sequence joins TRBV10-3 and TRBJ1-2; a possible D gene is TRBD1 (5 bases). The CDR3 is 14 amino acids. V lost 3 bases and J 4 bases, leaving 12 bases between the germline ends. Germline assignment: CDR1 ENHRY and CDR2 SYGVKD. The CDR3 spells CAISESGDFYGYTF. The CDR3 DNA reads as TGTGCCATCAGTGAATCGGGGGACTTCTATGGCTACACCTTC.

The chain has TRBV6-2 or TRBV6-3 and TRBJ2-7, with D perhaps assigned TRBD1 or TRBD2 (5 bases each). Deletions cut 5 bases from V and 2 bases from J, with 7 bases between. CDR1 and CDR2 from the germline V gene are MNHEY and SVGEGT. The CDR3 contains 12 residues. The chain's CDR3 is CASSPGPYEQYF. The CDR3 nucleotides are TGTGCCAGCAGTCCGGGACCCTACGAGCAGTACTTC.

The CDR3 DNA is TGTGCCATCAAAGAGACAGGGGGGGTTGGAGAGCCCCAGCATTTT. The encoded protein is CAIKETGGVGEPQHF. J is TRBJ1-5 and V is TRBV10-3; 9 nucleotides match TRBD1. Germline values: CDR1 ENHRY, CDR2 SYGVKD. The V segment lost 7 bases and the J segment 8 bases; nucleotides outside the gene matches: 12. The CDR3 is 15 residues long.

J is TRBJ2-3 and V is TRBV24-1, with D tentatively TRBD1 (8 bases). Looked up from germline, CDR1 is KGHDR and CDR2 is SFDVKD. The CDR3 runs to 21 residues. Deletions cut 2 bases from V and 4 bases from J, with 30 bases between. In DNA form, the CDR3 reads TGTGCCACCAGTGATTCCTACACAGGGGGACTGGCGGGAGAAGTGGCAGATACGCAGTATTTT. Translating it yields CATSDSYTGGLAGEVADTQYF.